In its sample, the clone carrying this TCR beta chain was seen many times. Its antigen is not known. V was pared by 2 bases and J by 6 bases, with 7 bases between. Germline V lookup: CDR1 MDHEN, CDR2 SYDVKM. The CDR3 runs to 12 residues. RNA transcripts served as the template for amplifying TCR beta CDR3 regions. When the TCR CDR3 underwent first-round RT-PCR, the HTBI primer set was used. A single record per CDR3 protein comes from TCRdb applying MiXCR to the multiplex PCR reads. In the table there are about 260,000 distinct CDR3 sequences, 20% to 25% of which are singletons. This entry is derived from a study of T cells in Graves' hyperthyroidism and ophthalmopathy. Regarding the study as a whole: Most expanded thyroid clonotypes above 0.001 also appeared in blood.

The sequenced sample was blood. The chain joins TRBV28 to TRBJ2-5; D is uncertain. The source of this sequence is a man aged 40-50 years with Graves' hyperthyroidism that later progressed to Graves' ophthalmopathy. The CDR3 loop reads CASSLRLKTQYF. The CDR3 region has the DNA TGTGCCAGCAGTTTAAGGTTGAAGACCCAGTACTTC.